This is a list of T cell receptor beta chains from one sample in a study of cytomegalovirus exposure and HLA in healthy donors. Only in-frame clones appear in the TCRdb table, and some are missing; sequencing was by immunoSEQ multiplex PCR. The sample has 150,000 to 200,000 clones; just under 85% are singletons. Input material: PBMCs. The receptors come from a girl aged 10 to 17 in good health and CMV-seropositive. CDR3s include the opening cysteine and the closing phenylalanine or tryptophan. The D gene is left open where the match is weak. A clone size is listed for some rows: how often the clone was seen (once, few, many), or a class if it is expanded.

>TRBV2|-|-|TRBJ1-1
TGTGCCAGCAGTGAAATCCTGGGGGGAGGCTCTGAAGCTTTCTTT
CASSEILGGGSEAFF
>TRBV7-9|TRBD2|-|TRBJ2-3
TGTGCCAGCAGCGCTACTAGCGGGGGTAAATATACGCAGTATTTT
CASSATSGGKYTQYF
>TRBV11-2|-|-|TRBJ2-2
TGTGCCAGCAGCTTAGTACTTAGTTCCACCGGGGAGCTGTTTTTT
CASSLVLSSTGELFF
>TRBV7-4|-|-|TRBJ1-1
TGTGCCAGCACCCTCTGGGCAAGGGGTACTTTAACCGCTTTCTTT
CASTLWARGTLTAFF
>TRBV6-1|TRBD1|-|TRBJ1-2
TGTGCCAGCAGTGGGCTCAGACAGGGGGCGAATGGCTACACCTTC
CASSGLRQGANGYTF
>TRBV2|TRBD1|-|TRBJ1-6
TGTGCCAGCAGCGGGACAGGGGGCTTTTATAATTCACCCCTCCACTTT
CASSGTGGFYNSPLHF
>TRBV4-1|-|-|TRBJ2-1
TGCGCCATCAAGCCGGGGATAAGCTCCTACAATGAGCAGTTCTTC
CAIKPGISSYNEQFF
>TRBV19|-|-|TRBJ1-1
TGTGCCAGTAGTCTTTCGGGGGGGATCAGAGCCACTGAAGCTTTCTTT
CASSLSGGIRATEAFF
>TRBV6-5|TRBD1|-|TRBJ1-1
TGTGCCAGCAGCCAGACAGGGGGCACTGAAGCTTTCTTT
CASSQTGGTEAFF
>TRBV6-5|TRBD1|-|TRBJ1-1
TGTGCCAGCAGTTGGGACAGGGGCGACACTGAAGCTTTCTTT
CASSWDRGDTEAFF
>TRBV6-1|TRBD1|once|TRBJ2-7
TGTGCCAGCAGTGATGGGAAGGGGGCTAACCTTAACGAGCAGTACTTC
CASSDGKGANLNEQYF
>TRBV5-1|-|-|TRBJ2-7
TGCGCCAGCAGCTTGATGGGAGAGAGCTACGAGCAGTACTTC
CASSLMGESYEQYF
>TRBV27|TRBD1|-|TRBJ1-6
TGTGCCAGCAGTTTAAAGGGGACAGATCCCCTCCACTTT
CASSLKGTDPLHF
>TRBV9|-|-|TRBJ2-6
TGTGCCAGCAGCGTATCAGGGGCTGTCTCTGGGGCCAACGTCCTGACTTTC
CASSVSGAVSGANVLTF
>TRBV27|-|few|TRBJ1-1
TGTGCCAGCAGTCAAACAGGGAGGAACACTGAAGCTTTCTTT
CASSQTGRNTEAFF
>TRBV6-4|-|few|TRBJ2-1
TGTGCCAGCAGTGACGGGACAAACTCCTACAATGAGCAGTTCTTC
CASSDGTNSYNEQFF
>TRBV29-1|-|few|TRBJ1-2
TGCAGCGTTGAAAGGGGGGGGAGAAACTATGGCTACACCTTC
CSVERGGRNYGYTF
>TRBV19|-|-|TRBJ2-3
TGTGCCAGTAGCGGCAGGACTTACACAGATACGCAGTATTTT
CASSGRTYTDTQYF
>TRBV5-6|-|-|TRBJ1-5
TGTGCCAGCAGCTTGTGGCAAAGGGGGTTCCAACAGCCCCAGCATTTT
CASSLWQRGFQQPQHF
>TRBV7-8|TRBD1|-|TRBJ1-1
TGTGCCAGCAGCTTAGACAGGGGGCGTGGGTCCACTGAAGCTTTCTTT
CASSLDRGRGSTEAFF
>TRBV11-3|-|-|TRBJ2-6
TGTGCCAGCAGAAAAATACAGGGCTCTGGGGCCAACGTCCTGACTTTC
CASRKIQGSGANVLTF
>TRBV10-3|TRBD2|-|TRBJ2-3
TGTGCCATCAGCTTGGGGGGGACTCACACAGATACGCAGTATTTT
CAISLGGTHTDTQYF
>TRBV7-8|-|-|TRBJ1-2
TGTGCCAGCAGCTCCGTTCAGGGGCTTGGGTATGGCTACACCTTC
CASSSVQGLGYGYTF
>TRBV6-5|TRBD1|-|TRBJ2-2
TGTGCCAGCAGCTTACAGGGGGCTCAGGGGGAGCTGTTTTTT
CASSLQGAQGELFF
>TRBV5-1|TRBD1|-|TRBJ1-5
TGCGCCAGCAGCCCTGGACAGGGTAGGGATCAGCCCCAGCATTTT
CASSPGQGRDQPQHF
>TRBV4-1|-|-|TRBJ1-1
TGCGCCAGCAGCCCCAAAGCTGTCAACACTGAAGCTTTCTTT
CASSPKAVNTEAFF
>TRBV5-1|TRBD1|-|TRBJ1-2
TGCGCCAGCAGCTTGGGGGCCCCGGGGGACAGACTTAACTATGGCTACACCTTC
CASSLGAPGDRLNYGYTF
>TRBV13|-|-|TRBJ2-5
TGTGCCAGCAGCCAAACAGGGATCCAAGAGACCCAGTACTTC
CASSQTGIQETQYF
>TRBV6-5|TRBD1|-|TRBJ1-1
TGTGCCAGCAGTCGCCGGGACAGGAACACTGAAGCTTTCTTT
CASSRRDRNTEAFF
>TRBV25-1|TRBD1|-|TRBJ1-1
TGTGCCAGCCGAGGTCCCGGGACAGGGGGCACTGAAGCTTTCTTT
CASRGPGTGGTEAFF
>TRBV10-1|-|few|TRBJ2-3
TGCGCCAGCAGCGACGCGAAGCTGGGGCGAGCAGATACGCAGTATTTT
CASSDAKLGRADTQYF
>TRBV11-3|TRBD1|-|TRBJ1-1
TGTGCCAGCAGCGCCAACAGGGGGCGCACCCCTGAAGCTTTCTTT
CASSANRGRTPEAFF
>TRBV2|-|-|TRBJ2-7
TGTGCCAGCAGCCCCCTTGATTTGGACAGTCCGTACTTC
CASSPLDLDSPYF
>TRBV27|TRBD2|-|TRBJ2-1
TGTGCCAGCAGCACCCTAGCGGGGGTCCCAATCTCCTACAATGAGCAGTTCTTC
CASSTLAGVPISYNEQFF
>TRBV19|-|-|TRBJ1-3
TGTGCCAGTAGTATCCAGTGGGTTGATCGGGCAGGGCATAGGAACACCATATATTTT
CASSIQWVDRAGHRNTIYF
>TRBV11-2|-|-|TRBJ2-5
TGTGCCAGCAGCTCAGTAGGAGGAGGGTCGGCAGAGACCCAGTACTTC
CASSSVGGGSAETQYF
>TRBV5-5|-|-|TRBJ2-7
TGTGCCAGCAGCCCGGTCGGGGTCCGCGAGCAGTACTTC
CASSPVGVREQYF
>TRBV7-6|-|few|TRBJ1-1
TGTGCCAGCAGCTTACGAGGGATGGGGTACACTGAAGCTTTCTTT
CASSLRGMGYTEAFF
>TRBV9|-|-|TRBJ2-1
TGTGCCAGCAGCCCGCGACTAGCCTACAATGAGCAGTTCTTC
CASSPRLAYNEQFF
>TRBV6-4|TRBD2|few|TRBJ2-3
TGTGCCAGCAGTGATAGCGGGGGGGCAGATACGCAGTATTTT
CASSDSGGADTQYF
>TRBV27|-|-|TRBJ2-7
TGTGCCAGCAGTTTATCAGGGGACGAGCAGTACTTC
CASSLSGDEQYF
>TRBV6-1|TRBD2|once|TRBJ2-2
TGTGCCAGCAGTGTTCCGGGACTAGCGGTCGGCGAGCTGTTTTTT
CASSVPGLAVGELFF
>TRBV10-2|TRBD1|-|TRBJ2-7
TGCGCCAGCAGACAGGGGTTTACCTACGAGCAGTACTTC
CASRQGFTYEQYF
>TRBV2|-|-|TRBJ1-6
TGTGCCAGCAGCAATAAGGAGCGGGATTCACCCCTCCACTTT
CASSNKERDSPLHF
>TRBV6-5|-|-|TRBJ1-1
TGTGCCAGCAGTGAAGCGGGGATGAGTGCTTTCTTT
CASSEAGMSAFF
>TRBV5-1|-|-|TRBJ1-2
TGCGCCAGCAGCTTGGGAGTTCTATATGGCTACACCTTC
CASSLGVLYGYTF
>TRBV6-5|-|-|TRBJ1-2
TGTGCCAGCAGCCGGACAGTTAATCCAAACTATGGCTACACCTTC
CASSRTVNPNYGYTF